These 16 T cell receptor beta chains originate from one sample sequenced in a study of Graves' ophthalmopathy and Graves' hyperthyroidism (dated by TCRdb to the late 2010s). Sequenced on an Illumina HiSeq 2000. TCR beta CDR3 regions were amplified from RNA transcripts for repertoire sequencing. The first round was an RT-PCR using HTBI primers with the Qiagen OneStep RT-PCR kit, and this first round was followed by a second-round multiplex PCR, then size selection and purification. The public reads were reprocessed in TCRdb via fastp at Q25 and MiXCR, keeping in-frame beta chains. Rows merge per CDR3 protein into single entries with the most common DNA and genes. The sample table lists around 1.1 million distinct CDR3 sequences, about 35% of them with a count of one. The top ten hold 11% of the sample. The source material was peripheral blood or thyroid tissue (not recorded which). The receptors derive from an adult man with Graves' hyperthyroidism.

This clonotype has a count of ten or more. The rearrangement uses TRBV10-3 and TRBJ2-2; D may be TRBD1 (6 bases). V was shortened by 4 bases and J by 4 bases, with 10 bases between the two germline ends. The CDR3 is 14 residues long. The V gene's germline CDR1 is ENHRY and CDR2 SYGVKD. CDR3 nucleotides: TGTGCCATCAGTGGACAGGCCCCCACCGGGGAGCTGTTTTTT. Protein: CAISGQAPTGELFF.

This clonotype was seen a few times. This sequence joins TRBV9 and TRBJ2-7; possible D gene TRBD2, 6 bases. This CDR3 comprises 13 residues. Trimming took off 0 bases at V and 6 bases at J, with 10 bases between the two ends. Germline V gene sequence: CDR1 SGDLS, CDR2 YYNGEE. The CDR3 protein is CASSVAGGIEQYF. For the CDR3, the DNA is TGTGCCAGCAGCGTAGCCGGGGGTATCGAGCAGTACTTC.

This clonotype appeared once. A read error is possible here, since a much larger clone lies one base away. The chain is built from TRBV29-1 and TRBJ2-2; TRBD1 or TRBD2 may be the D gene (5 bases each). The length of the CDR3 is 14 residues. Trimming cost V 5 bases and J 1 base, with 11 bases left between them. Germline V lookup: CDR1 SQVTM, CDR2 ANQGSEA. The CDR3 DNA reads TGCAGCGTTTCGGGGCACATGAACACCGGGGAGCTGTTTTTT. It codes for CSVSGHMNTGELFF.

This chain links TRBV7-2 with TRBJ2-5; 8 bases fit TRBD2. V lost 5 bases, J lost 5 bases, and 13 bases stayed unmatched. The CDR3 is 16 amino acids. Germline V gene sequence: CDR1 SGHTA, CDR2 FQGNSA. In nucleotides, the CDR3 is TGTGCCAGCAGCCTGGAGAGGGCGGGAGGCCGGGAGACCCAGTACTTC. This codes for CASSLERAGGRETQYF.

This clonotype was observed a handful of times. The gene calls are TRBV6-1 and TRBJ2-5; D may be TRBD1 (5 bases). Between the trimmed V and J ends, which lost 8 bases and 5 bases, there was a span of 12 bases. This CDR3 region has 12 residues. The V gene's germline CDR1 is MNHNS and CDR2 SASEGT. CDR3 region: CASGQGFETQYF. In nucleotides, the CDR3 is TGTGCCAGCGGACAAGGGTTTGAGACCCAGTACTTC.

V is TRBV10-3 and J is TRBJ1-1; weak D call: TRBD1 (6 bases). The CDR3 runs to 13 residues. V gave up 6 bases and J gave up 5 bases, with 13 bases separating them. The V gene's germline CDR1 is ENHRY and CDR2 SYGVKD. CDR3 in amino acids: CAIRLGALTEAFF. In nucleotides, the CDR3 is TGTGCCATCAGGCTGGGGGCTTTGACTGAAGCTTTCTTT.

This chain joins TRBV29-1 and TRBJ2-5; no definite D call. The DNA end is more similar to TRBJ2-1, so the J call may be wrong. Per the germline V gene, CDR1 is SQVTM and CDR2 is ANQGSEA. This CDR3 comprises 13 residues. CDR3 nucleotide sequence: TGCAGCGTTGACCCATCTCCTAATGGTGAGCAGTTCTTC. This encodes CSVDPSPNGEQFF.

This clonotype was found a few times. The V gene is TRBV7-9, the J gene TRBJ1-1; 10 bases are shared with TRBD1. V trimming: 3 bases; J trimming: 1 base; junction bases outside the gene matches: 8. Germline CDR1 and CDR2: SEHNR and FQNEAQ (reference sequence). The CDR3 is made up of 17 amino acids. CDR3 sequence: CASSLEGQGLANTEAFF. The CDR3 DNA is TGTGCCAGCAGCTTGGAGGGACAGGGGCTTGCGAACACTGAAGCTTTCTTT. The whole variable domain, remainder taken from reference TRBV7-9 and TRBJ1-1, is DTGVSQNPRHKITKRGQNVTFRCDPISEHNRLYWYRQTLGQGPEFLTYFQNEAQLEKSRLLSDRFSAERPKGSFSTLEIQRTEQGDSAMYLCASSLEGQGLANTEAFFGQGTRLTVV.

This clonotype was detected ten times or more. CDR3 in DNA: TGTGCCACAGTCGGCGATGGGGACACCATATATTTT. It encodes CATVGDGDTIYF. This chain links TRBV2 with TRBJ1-3; no firm D call. CDR1 and CDR2 from the germline V gene are SNHLY and FYNNEI. The CDR3 spans 12 residues. The V gene lost 10 bases and the J gene lost 8 bases, with 15 bases spanning the gap.

This clonotype has a handful of counts. The genes are TRBV27 and TRBJ2-2; D is possibly TRBD1 or TRBD2 (6 bases each). The germline V and J ends were trimmed by 10 bases and 5 bases, with 17 bases remaining between them. The CDR3 consists of 14 residues. Per germline, CDR1 MNHEY and CDR2 SMNVEV (reference sequence). The CDR3 DNA is TGTGCCACAAGGGGGAGGAGGTTTACCGGGGAGCTGTTTTTT. As protein: CATRGRRFTGELFF.

This clonotype was recorded at least ten times. This chain joins TRBV6-5 and TRBJ1-2, with D possibly matching TRBD1 (5 bases). The CDR3 sequence is 15 residues long. Per germline, CDR1 MNHEY and CDR2 SVGAGI. Trimming pared 5 bases from V and 2 bases from J, leaving 15 bases between. For the CDR3, the DNA is TGTGCCAGCAGTGGCGCCGGGACGGACAACTATGGCTACACCTTC. Protein sequence: CASSGAGTDNYGYTF.

The rearrangement joins TRBV4-3 to TRBJ1-6; TRBD1 agrees at 7 bases. This CDR3 contains 15 residues. Germline V lookup: CDR1 LGHNA, CDR2 YSLEER. With V trimmed by 0 bases and J by 7 bases, 3 bases remained unmatched. The DNA for the CDR3 is TGCGCCAGCAGCCAAGAAGGGACAGAAAATTCACCCCTCCACTTT. Amino acids: CASSQEGTENSPLHF.

This clonotype has only a few counts. The chain combines TRBV9 with TRBJ2-7; 10 bases match TRBD2. Germline V gene data show CDR1 as SGDLS and CDR2 as YYNGEE. CDR3 length equals 15 residues. V was pared by 0 bases and J by 4 bases, with 4 bases of the junction left unmatched. CDR3 nucleotide sequence: TGTGCCAGCAGCGTAGATGGTAGCGGGGGGTACGAGCAGTACTTC. This gives the protein CASSVDGSGGYEQYF.

This clonotype was detected many times. The chain links TRBV10-2 to TRBJ1-5; a possible D gene is TRBD1 (6 bases). This CDR3 comprises 15 residues. CDR1 and CDR2 (germline): WSHSY, SAAADI. The V end was cut by 2 bases, the J end by 7 bases, with 15 bases between. The CDR3 loop is CASSESRGTGQPQHF. For the CDR3, the DNA is TGCGCCAGCAGTGAGAGCAGGGGCACTGGGCAGCCCCAGCATTTT.

This clonotype was observed at least ten times. V gene TRBV7-8 combines with J gene TRBJ2-2; TRBD1 matches at 7 bases. Trimming removed 4 bases from V and 3 bases from J; junction bases left unmatched: 5. The CDR3 runs 15 residues. Germline lookup yields CDR1 SGHVS and CDR2 FQNEAQ. CDR3 amino acids: CASSYRGADTGELFF. The CDR3 DNA reads TGTGCCAGCAGCTACAGGGGTGCAGACACCGGGGAGCTGTTTTTT.

The CDR3 DNA reads TGCGCCAGCAGCCAAGAGGAGGAGGGGGAGCAGTACTTC. This gives the protein CASSQEEEGEQYF. This sequence joins TRBV4-1 and TRBJ2-7; weak D call: TRBD2 (6 bases). There are 13 residues in the CDR3. Trimming stripped 0 bases from V and 7 bases from J, with 10 bases between. Germline V gene data show CDR1 as MGHRA and CDR2 as YSYEKL.